A single sample gave rise to the 27 T cell receptor beta chains below, sequenced in a study of immune evolution from preneoplasia to lung adenocarcinoma. The data were produced by immunoSEQ multiplex PCR, yet TCRdb's version contains in-frame clones alone and is incomplete. The data show tens of thousands of clones, around 80% seen once. Sequenced: FFPE invasive lung adenocarcinoma tissue. The source is a person between 55 and 70 years old with lung adenocarcinoma.

The gene calls are TRBV5-4 and TRBJ2-1; 9 nucleotides align to TRBD2. The trim removed 7 bases at V and 8 bases at J, leaving 13 bases unmatched. Germline CDR1 and CDR2: SGHNT and YYREEE (reference sequence). This CDR3 contains 15 residues. The CDR3 protein is CASARGTSPVYEQFF. DNA of the CDR3: TGTGCCAGCGCACGCGGGACTAGCCCCGTCTATGAGCAGTTCTTC.

The V call is TRBV30, the J call TRBJ2-6; D gene uncertain. The V gene lost 4 bases and the J gene lost 1 base, with 8 bases spanning the gap. This CDR3 has 14 residues. CDR1 is GTSNPN, CDR2 SVGIG, per germline (reference sequence). The CDR3, as DNA: TGTGCCTGGAAAGGGATATCTGGGGCCAACGTCCTGACTTTC. This gives the protein CAWKGISGANVLTF. The full variable domain, with the rest looked up from reference TRBV30 and TRBJ2-6, is SQTIHQWPATLVQPVGSPLSLECTVEGTSNPNLYWYRQAAGRGLQLLFYSVGIGQISSEVPQNLSASRPQDRQFILSSKKLLLSDSGFYLCAWKGISGANVLTFGAGSRLTVL.

This chain connects TRBV21-1 to TRBJ2-3; the D call in the table, TRBD1, was not verified against the DNA. TRBV21-1 corresponds to a pseudogene. The CDR3 is 12 residues long. CDR3 sequence (DNA): TGTGCCAGCAGCAAAACAGGGAATACGCAGTATTTT. Translated, it gives CASSKTGNTQYF.

The genes are TRBV19 and TRBJ1-5; D might be TRBD1 (5 bases). The V end was cut by 7 bases, the J end by 4 bases, with 14 bases between. Germline-derived CDR1 and CDR2 are LNHDA and SQIVND (reference sequence). CDR3 length equals 14 residues. For the CDR3, the DNA is TGTGCCAGTATGGACATTGTCCGGAATCAGCCCCAGCATTTT. Encoded protein: CASMDIVRNQPQHF.

The chain carries TRBV12-5 and TRBJ1-2, with unresolved D. The ends were cut back, 2 bases at V and 4 bases at J, with 5 bases in the middle. The germline gives CDR1 LGHNT, CDR2 FRNRAP. The CDR3 runs 12 residues. The DNA for the CDR3 is TGTGCTAGTGGTTTGAGCGGCTATGGCTACACCTTC. Its translation: CASGLSGYGYTF. Full variable domain (outside the CDR3, taken from reference TRBV12-5 and TRBJ1-2): DARVTQTPRHKVTEMGQEVTMRCQPILGHNTVFWYRQTMMQGLELLAYFRNRAPLDDSGMPKDRFSAEMPDATLATLKIQPSEPRDSAVYFCASGLSGYGYTFGSGTRLTVV.

This rearrangement joins TRBV27 to TRBJ1-2; D perhaps matches TRBD1 (6 bases). V lost 0 bases and J 4 bases, leaving 12 bases between the germline ends. The germline gives CDR1 MNHEY, CDR2 SMNVEV (reference sequence). The CDR3 length is 15 residues. Here the CDR3 reads CASSLSAGASYGYTF. In nucleotides, the CDR3 is TGTGCCAGCAGTTTATCGGCAGGGGCGAGCTATGGCTACACCTTC.

The CDR3 here is CASSHGDIGKLFF. DNA of the CDR3: TGTGCCAGCAGCCACGGGGACATCGGGAAACTGTTTTTT. The chain is built from TRBV14 and TRBJ1-4; D may be TRBD1 (6 bases). V dropped 3 bases and J dropped 11 bases, with 13 bases sitting between them. The CDR3 sequence is 13 residues long. Germline CDR1 and CDR2: SGHDN and FVKESK.

V and J are TRBV28 and TRBJ2-2, with D perhaps matching TRBD2 (6 bases). The CDR3 contains 16 residues. CDR1 and CDR2 from the germline V gene are MDHEN and SYDVKM. Trimming shortened V by 3 bases and J by 3 bases, and 14 bases separated the two germline ends. CDR3 coding DNA: TGTGCCAGCAGTTTCTCGGGGACTTCTTACACCGGGGAGCTGTTTTTT. Translation gives CASSFSGTSYTGELFF. Filled out from reference TRBV28 and TRBJ2-2, the complete variable domain reads DVKVTQSSRYLVKRTGEKVFLECVQDMDHENMFWYRQDPGLGLRLIYFSYDVKMKEKGDIPEGYSVSREKKERFSLILESASTNQTSMYLCASSFSGTSYTGELFFGEGSRLTVL.

The rearrangement joins TRBV4-1 to TRBJ2-7; possibly TRBD2 for D (5 bases). Trimming cost V 1 base and J 6 bases, with 10 bases left between them. The CDR3 has 13 amino acids. CDR1 and CDR2 (germline): MGHRA, YSYEKL. The DNA of the CDR3 is TGCGCCAGCAGCCAAGCGGGGTTGTCCGAGCAGTACTTC. Residues: CASSQAGLSEQYF.

The rearrangement uses TRBV19 and TRBJ1-5; TRBD1 matches 7 bases. This CDR3 has 16 amino acids. With V trimmed by 4 bases and J by 7 bases, 13 bases remained unmatched. Germline assignment: CDR1 LNHDA and CDR2 SQIVND (reference sequence). The CDR3 here is CASSTLRGQEEQPQHF. CDR3 DNA: TGTGCCAGTAGTACTCTAAGGGGGCAGGAGGAACAGCCCCAGCATTTT.

The chain employs TRBV28 and TRBJ2-5; D ambiguous. Germline lookup yields CDR1 MDHEN and CDR2 SYDVKM. The V end was cut by 3 bases, the J end by 4 bases, with 9 bases between. The CDR3 sequence is 13 residues long. The CDR3 nucleotides read TGTGCCAGCAGTTTGGGAACCCGAGAGACCCAGTACTTC. Protein product: CASSLGTRETQYF.

This rearrangement joins TRBV4-1 to TRBJ1-2; TRBD1 matches at 8 bases. V lost 4 bases and J lost 6; bases outside the gene matches: 10. The CDR3 sequence is 15 residues long. Per germline, CDR1 MGHRA and CDR2 YSYEKL. The CDR3 spells CASSPGDRGIDGYTF. CDR3 bases: TGCGCCAGCAGCCCAGGCGACAGGGGAATCGATGGCTACACCTTC.

V is TRBV27 and J is TRBJ2-3, with D possibly being TRBD2 (6 bases). V lost 4 bases and J 0 bases, leaving 11 bases between the germline ends. The CDR3 consists of 15 residues. Germline V gene lookup returns CDR1 MNHEY and CDR2 SMNVEV (reference sequence). This chain's CDR3 is CASSSPSVSTDTQYF. In DNA, the CDR3 is TGTGCCAGCAGTTCTCCTAGCGTGAGCACAGATACGCAGTATTTT.

This chain joins TRBV18 and TRBJ2-7; D remains unclear. CDR3 size: 13 residues. V lost 2 bases to trimming and J lost 6 bases, with 11 bases between them. CDR1 KGHSH and CDR2 LQKENI come from the germline V gene. In nucleotides, the CDR3 is TGTGCCAGCTCACCAAGGCAGGATTCCGAGCAGTACTTC. Its protein product is CASSPRQDSEQYF. Full variable domain (rest looked up from reference TRBV18 and TRBJ2-7): NAGVMQNPRHLVRRRGQEARLRCSPMKGHSHVYWYRQLPEEGLKFMVYLQKENIIDESGMPKERFSAEFPKEGPSILRIQQVVRGDSAAYFCASSPRQDSEQYFGPGTRLTVT.

CDR3 residues: CASSPGSVQETQYF. CDR3 nucleotide sequence: TGTGCCAGCAGCCCGGGGTCAGTTCAAGAGACCCAGTACTTC. The V call is TRBV9, the J call TRBJ2-5; maybe TRBD2 (5 bases). CDR1 and CDR2 from the germline V gene are SGDLS and YYNGEE. Trimming pared 4 bases from V and 2 bases from J, leaving 12 bases between. The CDR3 is 14 amino acids.

A few counts support this clone. The V and J genes are TRBV28 and TRBJ1-5, with unresolved D. The length of the CDR3 is 14 residues. The germline V gene encodes CDR1 MDHEN and CDR2 SYDVKM. Trimming left V 7 bases short and J 5 bases short, with 15 bases between. The CDR3 nucleotides read TGTGCCAGCACTTTCTATGAGAGTTATCAGCCCCAGCATTTT. As protein: CASTFYESYQPQHF.

The V call is TRBV5-1, the J call TRBJ2-5, with 8 bases that match TRBD2. The J call is uncertain, as TRBJ2-7 better fits the DNA end. Germline V CDR1 and CDR2: SGHRS, YFSETQ. The CDR3 extends over 13 amino acids. The CDR3 DNA follows: TGCGCCAGCAGCTTCCGGGAGGGTTACGAGCAGTACTTC. Its protein product is CASSFREGYEQYF.

This sequence joins TRBV10-3 and TRBJ1-5; 9 nucleotides match TRBD1. The junction had 14 bases not matched to a gene; V was cut back by 5 bases and J by 6 bases. The CDR3 has 17 residues. CDR1 is ENHRY, CDR2 SYGVKD, per germline. The CDR3 bases are TGTGCCATCAGTCCGGGTACGGGACAGGGCCGGGGTCAGCCCCAGCATTTT. The encoded protein is CAISPGTGQGRGQPQHF.

This chain connects TRBV5-1 to TRBJ2-7, with 11 bases identical to TRBD2. The germline gives CDR1 SGHRS, CDR2 YFSETQ. Trimming at V came to 3 bases and at J to 0 bases, leaving 11 bases not matched to a gene. CDR3 length: 18 amino acids. Here the CDR3 reads CASSSSGTSGTYSYEQYF. The CDR3 DNA follows: TGCGCCAGCAGCTCCTCAGGGACTAGCGGTACCTACTCCTACGAGCAGTACTTC.

This chain connects TRBV6-5 to TRBJ2-7; TRBD1 agrees at 7 bases. The CDR3 is 14 amino acids. V was pared by 0 bases and J by 6 bases, with 5 bases of the junction left unmatched. The germline CDR1 and CDR2 sequences are MNHEY and SVGAGI. CDR3 sequence reads: CASSYSQGVGEQYF. CDR3 nucleotides: TGTGCCAGCAGTTACTCTCAGGGGGTCGGCGAGCAGTACTTC.

By sample fraction, this clone is medium-sized. The sample holds other DNA sequences that translate to the same CDR3. The rearrangement uses TRBV7-2 and TRBJ2-6; D may match TRBD1 or TRBD2 (5 bases each). CDR1 and CDR2 from the germline V gene are SGHTA and FQGNSA. Deletions cut 2 bases from V and 0 bases from J, with 8 bases between. CDR3 length: 16 amino acids. CDR3 nucleotides: TGTGCCAGCAGCTTAACTGGGGGCTCTGGGGCCAACGTCCTGACTTTC. This encodes CASSLTGGSGANVLTF. Supplemented by reference TRBV7-2 and TRBJ2-6, the full variable domain reads GAGVSQSPSNKVTEKGKDVELRCDPISGHTALYWYRQSLGQGLEFLIYFQGNSAPDKSGLPSDRFSAERTGGSVSTLTIQRTQQEDSAVYLCASSLTGGSGANVLTFGAGSRLTVL.

This clone turned up a few times. CDR3 coding DNA: TGTGCCAGCAGCCGCGAGGGACAGGAGAACACTGAAGCTTTCTTT. This sequence encodes CASSREGQENTEAFF. The chain employs TRBV6-5 and TRBJ1-1; 8 bases are shared with TRBD1. CDR1 and CDR2 (germline): MNHEY, SVGAGI. This CDR3 contains 15 residues. V trimming: 6 bases; J trimming: 1 base; junction bases outside the gene matches: 7.

DNA of the CDR3: TGTGCCAGCAGCGCGAGGGGATACAATGAGCAGTTCTTC. Its translation: CASSARGYNEQFF. The V and J genes are TRBV2 and TRBJ2-1; D might be TRBD1 or TRBD2, each matching 5 bases. The germline V gene has CDR1 SNHLY and CDR2 FYNNEI. Trimming shortened V by 6 bases and J by 4 bases, and 10 bases separated the two germline ends. There are 13 residues in the CDR3.

This chain joins TRBV5-1 and TRBJ2-7, with a tentative D call TRBD1 (5 bases). CDR3 length: 14 amino acids. Germline loops: CDR1 SGHRS, CDR2 YFSETQ. V shed 0 bases and J shed 9 bases, with 16 bases lying between them. The CDR3 spells CASSLAGLGDGQYF. The CDR3 DNA reads as TGCGCCAGCAGCTTGGCCGGCCTAGGGGATGGGCAGTACTTC.

A few counts support this clone. V and J are TRBV30 and TRBJ2-5, with a weak D call TRBD2 (5 bases). CDR1 and CDR2 from the germline V gene are GTSNPN and SVGIG (reference sequence). Trimming took off 2 bases at V and 3 bases at J, with 16 bases between the two ends. The CDR3 has 15 residues. CDR3 nucleotides: TGTGCCTGGAGTCGTCCGAGTAAGGGAGAAGAGACCCAGTACTTC. Its translation: CAWSRPSKGEETQYF.

This sequence joins TRBV19 and TRBJ2-6; TRBD1 agrees at 8 bases. V dropped 5 bases and J dropped 0; count of bases not matched to a gene: 3. The CDR3 runs 16 residues. Germline-derived CDR1 and CDR2 are LNHDA and SQIVND (reference sequence). The CDR3 DNA reads TGTGCCAGTAGTCGGGACAGGTCCTCTGGGGCCAACGTCCTGACTTTC. Amino acids: CASSRDRSSGANVLTF.

The CDR3 coding sequence is TGCGCCAGCAGCCATGAATCAGCTAACTATGGCTACACCTTC. Translating gives CASSHESANYGYTF. The chain carries TRBV5-1 and TRBJ1-2; no clear D. Between the trimmed V and J ends, which lost 4 bases and 0 bases, there was a span of 10 bases. Per germline, CDR1 SGHRS and CDR2 YFSETQ. The CDR3 contains 14 residues.